This T cell receptor beta chain was captured in a study of neurological immune-mediated disorders. Study findings and constraints: HTLV-1-associated myelopathy had the most TCR clonal expansion, and multiple sclerosis had the least, less than healthy controls. None of the CDR3 amino acid sequences found in expanded clones was shared across subjects. This suggests that the TCR-beta repertoires were private in all groups.

This clonotype has ten or more counts. As yet, its antigen is unknown. Each CDR3 protein is one row after TCRdb ran MiXCR on the 5' RACE reads. The sample has 65,000 to 75,000 distinct CDR3 sequences; 4.5% to 5.5% are singletons. V was pared by 6 bases and J by 6 bases, with 18 bases between. This CDR3 spans 13 amino acids. CDR1 is DFQATT and CDR2 is SNEGSKA in the germline V gene (reference sequence). The chain combines TRBV20-1 with TRBJ2-7, with D tentatively TRBD2 (5 bases). The sequenced material came from PBMCs. The TCR sequence derives from a woman in her 70s with multiple sclerosis. CDR3 sequence (DNA): TGCAGTGCCGCGGGCCCCGAGCTCTTCGAGCAGTACTTC. Translation gives CSAAGPELFEQYF.